The 12 T cell receptor beta chains below were found in one sample sequenced in a study of blood T cell repertoires in COVID-19. Profiled with immunoSEQ multiplex PCR; TCRdb holds only in-frame clones, not every one. This table has about 160,000 clones, approximately 91% appearing once. Sequencing was carried out using peripheral blood. The receptor set was obtained from a man between 18 and 35 years old with acute or convalescent COVID-19.

The chain links TRBV21-1 to TRBJ1-2. TRBV21-1 is a known pseudogene. This CDR3 spans 13 amino acids. CDR3 sequence (DNA): TGTGCCAGCAGCCGCGCAGCGAGTACTGGCTACACCTTC. This translates into CASSRAASTGYTF.

The gene calls are TRBV5-1 and TRBJ1-1; a possible D gene is TRBD1 (6 bases). CDR1 is SGHRS and CDR2 is YFSETQ in the germline V gene. V was pared by 4 bases and J by 5 bases, with 24 bases between. The CDR3 has 17 amino acids. CDR3 sequence reads: CASSPHGPSRGNTEAFF. The CDR3 coding sequence is TGCGCCAGCAGCCCCCATGGTCCTTCCAGGGGTAATACTGAAGCTTTCTTT.

The chain couples TRBV25-1 to TRBJ1-3, with 7 bases matching TRBD1. Germline V gene data show CDR1 as MGHDK and CDR2 as SYGVNS. There are 14 residues in the CDR3. The V and J ends lost 6 bases and 2 bases, in that order; junction bases with no gene match: 4. CDR3 loop: CASSFTGAGNTIYF. In DNA, the CDR3 is TGTGCCAGCAGCTTCACAGGGGCTGGAAACACCATATATTTT.

This clone was seen more than once but under ten times. The chain joins TRBV14 to TRBJ2-1; weak D call: TRBD1 (5 bases). The CDR3 extends over 17 amino acids. Per germline, CDR1 SGHDN and CDR2 FVKESK. V dropped 4 bases and J dropped 0 bases, with 16 bases sitting between them. The DNA for the CDR3 is TGTGCCAGCAGCCCTCCCAGGGCCTTAGACTCCTACAATGAGCAGTTCTTC. This translates into CASSPPRALDSYNEQFF.

The CDR3: CASSKGTGANTGELFF. The CDR3 DNA reads TGTGCCAGCAGTAAGGGAACAGGGGCGAACACCGGGGAGCTGTTTTTT. The V call is TRBV27, the J call TRBJ2-2; 7 nucleotides match TRBD1. The CDR3 covers 16 residues. Germline V lookup: CDR1 MNHEY, CDR2 SMNVEV (reference sequence). The J segment lost 0 bases and the V segment lost 5 bases, leaving 6 bases of the junction unmatched.

CDR3 amino acids: CASSETGPSNQPQHF. The CDR3 DNA follows: TGTGCCAGCAGTGAAACAGGTCCTAGCAATCAGCCCCAGCATTTT. The chain is built from TRBV6-1 and TRBJ1-5, with D perhaps TRBD1 (5 bases). Between the trimmed V and J ends, which lost 2 bases and 0 bases, there was a span of 8 bases. The germline V gene has CDR1 MNHNS and CDR2 SASEGT. The CDR3 loop spans 15 amino acids.

This chain joins TRBV6-1 and TRBJ1-3, with a weak D call TRBD1 (5 bases). In germline, CDR1 is MNHNS, CDR2 SASEGT. V was cut by 1 base and J by 0 bases, with 13 bases left in between. The CDR3 is 17 amino acids. CDR3 sequence (DNA): TGTGCCAGCAGTGAAGACCTTCGGGGGAGCTCTGGAAACACCATATATTTT. Encoded protein: CASSEDLRGSSGNTIYF.

This chain connects TRBV21-1 to TRBJ2-7; the table assigns TRBD1, which was not confirmed against the DNA. TRBV21-1 is a pseudogene locus. This CDR3 is 16 amino acids long. CDR3 region: CASSKIGGTAIYEQYF. The DNA for the CDR3 is TGTGCCAGCAGCAAAATAGGGGGAACGGCTATCTACGAGCAGTACTTC.

J is TRBJ1-4 and V is TRBV27; D perhaps matches TRBD1 (5 bases). CDR1 is MNHEY and CDR2 is SMNVEV in the germline V gene (reference sequence). V was clipped by 8 bases and J by 2 bases, with 12 bases between them. This CDR3 comprises 14 residues. The CDR3 DNA reads TGTGCCAGCTCTTCCCCAGGGACTAATGAAAAACTGTTTTTT. Translated, it gives CASSSPGTNEKLFF.

The rearrangement links TRBV3-1 (or the pseudogene TRBV3-2) to TRBJ2-1; D ambiguous. The CDR3 extends over 13 amino acids. The germline gives CDR1 LGHDT, CDR2 YNNKEL (reference sequence). The germline V and J ends were trimmed by 4 bases and 8 bases, with 12 bases remaining between them. The CDR3 nucleotides read TGTGCCAGCAGCCCGACTCACTTCGATGAGCAGTTCTTC. Its protein is CASSPTHFDEQFF.

Note on this clone: Other DNA sequences from this sample encode an identical CDR3 as well. The chain is built from TRBV7-9 and TRBJ2-5, with 8 bases identical to TRBD1. From germline, CDR1 is SEHNR and CDR2 FQNEAQ (reference sequence). This CDR3 region has 14 residues. The J segment lost 4 bases and the V segment lost 3 bases, leaving 4 bases of the junction unmatched. Here the CDR3 DNA reads TGTGCCAGCAGCTTGGACAGGGCCACAGAGACCCAGTACTTC. The encoded protein is CASSLDRATETQYF.

The genes are TRBV5-6 and TRBJ1-2, with D perhaps TRBD1 (5 bases). CDR3 length: 13 amino acids. Germline CDR1 is SGHDT and CDR2 is YYEEEE. The ends were cut back, 2 bases at V and 6 bases at J, with 11 bases in the middle. The CDR3 coding sequence is TGTGCCAGCAGCTTTAGATCGGGGGATGGCTACACCTTC. Translation: CASSFRSGDGYTF. Together with reference TRBV5-6 and TRBJ1-2, the CDR3 gives the full variable domain: DAGVTQSPTHLIKTRGQQVTLRCSPKSGHDTVSWYQQALGQGPQFIFQYYEEEERQRGNFPDRFSGHQFPNYSSELNVNALLLGDSALYLCASSFRSGDGYTFGSGTRLTVV.